Below, 27 T cell receptor beta chains from the same sample are listed, as sequenced in a study of blood T cell repertoires in COVID-19. Generated by immunoSEQ multiplex PCR, the TCRdb table keeps only in-frame clones and is missing some. The repertoire holds fewer than 400,000 clones, roughly 90% seen once, with over 4% in the top ten. The sample consisted of PBMCs or T cells enriched from blood (not recorded which). Receptors were obtained from a man aged 55 to 70 who had recovered from COVID-19.

The rearrangement joins TRBV9 to TRBJ2-5, with D perhaps matching TRBD2 (6 bases). The CDR3 consists of 14 residues. V gave up 3 bases and J gave up 4 bases, with 13 bases separating them. CDR1 and CDR2 from the germline V gene are SGDLS and YYNGEE. CDR3 DNA sequence: TGTGCCAGCAGCGCGCTCGGGAGTTCAGAGACCCAGTACTTC. Protein product: CASSALGSSETQYF. Full variable domain (remainder filled in from reference TRBV9 and TRBJ2-5): DSGVTQTPKHLITATGQRVTLRCSPRSGDLSVYWYQQSLDQGLQFLIQYYNGEERAKGNILERFSAQQFPDLHSELNLSSLELGDSALYFCASSALGSSETQYFGPGTRLLVL.

This chain links TRBV28 with TRBJ1-3, with 7 bases matching TRBD1. Per the germline V gene, CDR1 is MDHEN and CDR2 is SYDVKM. The CDR3 totals 15 residues. The J segment lost 4 bases and the V segment lost 3 bases, leaving 6 bases of the junction unmatched. The CDR3 loop is CASSLKGAGGNTIYF. The DNA of the CDR3 is TGTGCCAGCAGTTTGAAGGGGGCAGGGGGAAACACCATATATTTT.

CDR3 loop: CASSQQGMNTEAFF. The CDR3 coding sequence is TGTGCCAGCAGCCAACAGGGTATGAACACTGAAGCTTTCTTT. V usage is TRBV16 and J usage is TRBJ1-1; TRBD1 is a possible D gene (5 bases). Germline CDR1 reads KGHSY; CDR2 reads FQNENV. The CDR3 has 14 amino acids. The V gene lost 2 bases and the J gene lost 0 bases, with 7 bases spanning the gap.

The gene calls are TRBV5-1 and TRBJ2-5; 9 nucleotides match TRBD1. After removal of 3 bases from V and 2 bases from J, the junction contained 5 bases not matched to a gene. The V gene's germline CDR1 is SGHRS and CDR2 YFSETQ. The CDR3 length is 15 residues. The CDR3 DNA sequence: TGCGCCAGCAGCTCACAGACAGGGGGACAAGAGACCCAGTACTTC. As protein: CASSSQTGGQETQYF.

The chain recombines TRBV10-1 with TRBJ1-2, with 11 bases matching TRBD1. Trimming at V came to 4 bases and at J to 4 bases, leaving 5 bases not matched to a gene. Germline loops: CDR1 WNHNN, CDR2 SYGVQD (reference sequence). This CDR3 is 15 amino acids long. The DNA of the CDR3 is TGCGCCAGCAGTGGGACAGGGGGCGCAGGCTATGGCTACACCTTC. Translated: CASSGTGGAGYGYTF.

The chain is built from TRBV27 and TRBJ2-3; TRBD2 is a possible D gene (6 bases). The ends were cut back, 4 bases at V and 2 bases at J, with 10 bases in the middle. Germline CDR1 and CDR2: MNHEY and SMNVEV (reference sequence). The CDR3 contains 14 residues. CDR3 loop: CASSYRDFTDTQYF. DNA for the CDR3: TGTGCCAGCAGTTACCGGGACTTCACAGATACGCAGTATTTT.

The V and J genes are TRBV5-1 and TRBJ2-1, with D perhaps TRBD2 (5 bases). Germline loops: CDR1 SGHRS, CDR2 YFSETQ. V lost 4 bases to trimming and J lost 4 bases, with 12 bases between them. This CDR3 contains 14 residues. For the CDR3, the DNA is TGCGCCAGCAGCCAGGACTCGTCTTACAATGAGCAGTTCTTC. Its protein is CASSQDSSYNEQFF.

V usage is TRBV3-1 (or the pseudogene TRBV3-2) and J usage is TRBJ2-2, with 11 bases aligning to TRBD2. The CDR3 runs 15 residues. Germline CDR1 LGHDT, CDR2 YNNKEL (reference sequence). The V segment lost 4 bases and the J segment 6 bases; nucleotides outside the gene matches: 4. CDR3 DNA: TGTGCCAGCAGCCCCTTAGCGGGAGGGGCCGGGGAGCTGTTTTTT. This sequence encodes CASSPLAGGAGELFF.

This clone appeared a few times. This rearrangement joins TRBV5-4 to TRBJ1-2; TRBD1 matches at 9 bases. The CDR3 spans 13 residues. Germline V lookup: CDR1 SGHNT, CDR2 YYREEE (reference sequence). J lost 4 bases, V lost 2 bases, and 0 bases had no gene match. CDR3 residues: CASSLQGAYGYTF. The CDR3 DNA follows: TGTGCCAGCAGCTTACAGGGGGCCTATGGCTACACCTTC.

This clone has only a few counts. The chain carries TRBV5-1 and TRBJ2-7; TRBD1 aligns across 9 bases. This CDR3 is 15 amino acids long. Germline assignment: CDR1 SGHRS and CDR2 YFSETQ. Losses at the gene ends were 4 bases for V and 0 bases for J; bases not matched to a gene: 5. CDR3 in DNA: TGCGCCAGCAGCCCGGGACAGGGATACTCCTACGAGCAGTACTTC. It codes for CASSPGQGYSYEQYF.

The chain couples TRBV7-2 to TRBJ1-1; D perhaps matches TRBD1 (5 bases). The CDR3 consists of 14 residues. CDR1 is SGHTA, CDR2 FQGNSA, per germline. V shed 5 bases and J shed 5 bases, with 15 bases lying between them. The CDR3 DNA is TGTGCCAGCAGCCCACAGGTAATTGGGACTGAAGCTTTCTTT. This sequence encodes CASSPQVIGTEAFF.

V and J are TRBV13 and TRBJ1-2, with a tentative D call TRBD1 (5 bases). The CDR3 covers 14 residues. Germline V gene sequence: CDR1 PRHDT, CDR2 FYEKMQ (reference sequence). V was trimmed by 2 bases and J by 1 base, leaving 8 bases between them. CDR3 amino acids: CASSLRQGNYGYTF. DNA for the CDR3: TGTGCCAGCAGCTTAAGGCAGGGTAACTATGGCTACACCTTC.

This chain joins TRBV7-9 and TRBJ1-1; D gene ambiguous. CDR1 is SEHNR, CDR2 FQNEAQ, per germline (reference sequence). Between the trimmed V and J ends, which lost 5 bases and 8 bases, there was a span of 15 bases. The CDR3 sequence is 13 residues long. This CDR3 is CASSLELGEEAFF. The CDR3 DNA reads TGTGCCAGCAGCCTGGAGCTGGGTGAGGAAGCTTTCTTT. The full variable domain, completed using reference TRBV7-9 and TRBJ1-1, is DTGVSQNPRHKITKRGQNVTFRCDPISEHNRLYWYRQTLGQGPEFLTYFQNEAQLEKSRLLSDRFSAERPKGSFSTLEIQRTEQGDSAMYLCASSLELGEEAFFGQGTRLTVV.

The V call is TRBV19, the J call TRBJ2-2; the match to TRBD1 covers 8 bases. Unmatched junction bases numbered 2, after V lost 3 bases and J lost 5 bases. Germline V lookup: CDR1 LNHDA, CDR2 SQIVND (reference sequence). The CDR3 is made up of 14 amino acids. The CDR3 sequence: CASSITGGTGELFF. In DNA, the CDR3 is TGTGCCAGTAGTATTACAGGGGGAACCGGGGAGCTGTTTTTT.

The rearrangement joins TRBV5-1 to TRBJ2-2; D is unresolved. V shed 5 bases and J shed 1 base, with 9 bases lying between them. The CDR3 spans 14 residues. Germline assignment: CDR1 SGHRS and CDR2 YFSETQ. The CDR3 here is CASREIQNTGELFF. The CDR3 DNA sequence: TGCGCCAGCAGGGAGATTCAGAACACCGGGGAGCTGTTTTTT.

The chain couples TRBV7-9 to TRBJ1-4; the D gene is possibly TRBD1 (6 bases). Germline CDR1 and CDR2: SEHNR and FQNEAQ (reference sequence). Trimming removed 0 bases at V and 7 bases at J, with 9 bases between. The CDR3 sequence is 14 residues long. The CDR3 here is CASSLAGGREKLFF. CDR3 nucleotides: TGTGCCAGCAGCTTAGCGGGGGGGCGTGAAAAACTGTTTTTT.

V usage is TRBV28 and J usage is TRBJ2-3; D is perhaps TRBD1 (5 bases). CDR1 and CDR2 from the germline V gene are MDHEN and SYDVKM. V shed 7 bases and J shed 1 base, with 12 bases lying between them. The CDR3 totals 14 residues. DNA for the CDR3: TGTGCCAGCATGGTACAAGGGGGCACAGATACGCAGTATTTT. It encodes CASMVQGGTDTQYF.

This clone was seen once. V gene TRBV2 combines with J gene TRBJ2-1, with 15 nucleotides matching TRBD2. Germline loops: CDR1 SNHLY, CDR2 FYNNEI. The CDR3 is made up of 16 amino acids. The V and J ends lost 2 bases and 8 bases, in that order; junction bases with no gene match: 4. The DNA for the CDR3 is TGTGCCAGCAGTGAACCGGGACTAGCGGGAGGATATGAGCAGTTCTTC. As protein: CASSEPGLAGGYEQFF.

This chain connects TRBV11-2 to TRBJ1-1; TRBD1 aligns across 7 bases. V lost 4 bases, J lost 11 bases, and 10 bases stayed unmatched. The germline V gene has CDR1 SGHAT and CDR2 FQNNGV. The CDR3 contains 13 residues. The CDR3 nucleotides are TGTGCCAGCAGCTCCGACAGGGAGGTGAGCGCTTTCTTT. It encodes CASSSDREVSAFF.

This clone was recorded once. The V call is TRBV11-1, the J call TRBJ1-2, with a weak D call TRBD1 (5 bases). There are 15 residues in the CDR3. Trimming removed 4 bases from V and 6 bases from J, with 18 bases in between. In germline, CDR1 is SGHAT, CDR2 FQDESV (reference sequence). Written as DNA, the CDR3 is TGTGCCAGCAGCTCGCAGGGAGGAGGAGTCGATGGCTACACCTTC. Encoded protein: CASSSQGGGVDGYTF.

Here the CDR3 reads CASRRTGPIEKLFF. The CDR3 DNA follows: TGTGCCAGCAGGCGGACAGGGCCTATTGAAAAACTGTTTTTT. This rearrangement joins TRBV28 to TRBJ1-4; 8 positions agree with TRBD1. Germline V gives CDR1 MDHEN, CDR2 SYDVKM. The J segment lost 7 bases and the V segment lost 6 bases, leaving 7 bases of the junction unmatched. CDR3 size: 14 residues.

This clone showed up just once. The V gene is TRBV27, the J gene TRBJ1-2, with 9 nucleotides matching TRBD1. The junction had 6 bases not matched to a gene; V was cut back by 5 bases and J by 2 bases. The CDR3 consists of 15 residues. Germline-derived CDR1 and CDR2 are MNHEY and SMNVEV (reference sequence). The CDR3 sequence: CASSRRQGGNYGYTF. The CDR3 DNA reads as TGTGCCAGCAGTAGGAGACAGGGGGGAAACTATGGCTACACCTTC.

The rearrangement links TRBV27 to TRBJ2-1, with D possibly TRBD1 on 6 matching bases. The germline CDR1 and CDR2 sequences are MNHEY and SMNVEV (reference sequence). The V and J ends lost 3 bases and 5 bases respectively, with 14 bases between them. This CDR3 is 15 amino acids long. The CDR3 DNA is TGTGCCAGCAGTTTTCGGGTGGGGGCTAACAATGAGCAGTTCTTC. Translation gives CASSFRVGANNEQFF.

The gene calls are TRBV18 and TRBJ2-7, with 7 bases lining up with TRBD2. The length of the CDR3 is 13 residues. In germline, CDR1 is KGHSH, CDR2 LQKENI. Unmatched junction bases numbered 3, after V lost 2 bases and J lost 5 bases. The CDR3 loop is CASSPAGAHEQYF. The CDR3 DNA reads as TGTGCCAGCTCACCAGCGGGAGCACACGAGCAGTACTTC.

CDR3 DNA: TGTGCCAGCAGCTTAAGACAGGGGCATGGGGGTGAGCAGTTCTTC. Translated, it gives CASSLRQGHGGEQFF. The rearrangement links TRBV7-3 to TRBJ2-1, with 8 bases that match TRBD1. Germline CDR1 SGHTA, CDR2 FQGTGA. This CDR3 has 15 residues. J gave up 9 bases and V 1 base, and 8 bases lay outside the gene matches.

The rearrangement links TRBV11-3 to TRBJ2-7; TRBD2 matches 9 bases. The germline V gene encodes CDR1 SGHNT and CDR2 YENEEA. J gave up 2 bases and V 1 base, and 6 bases lay outside the gene matches. The CDR3 contains 16 residues. CDR3 sequence reads: CASSLAGASGAYEQYF. The CDR3 bases are TGTGCCAGCAGCTTAGCTGGGGCTAGCGGGGCCTACGAGCAGTACTTC.

The rearrangement uses TRBV18 and TRBJ1-1, with D possibly matching TRBD1 (5 bases). In germline, CDR1 is KGHSH, CDR2 LQKENI. This CDR3 spans 15 amino acids. The germline V and J ends were trimmed by 0 bases and 1 base, with 9 bases remaining between them. The CDR3 sequence: CASSPPGAPNTEAFF. The DNA of the CDR3 is TGTGCCAGCTCACCACCAGGGGCTCCGAACACTGAAGCTTTCTTT.